The text below deals with one T cell receptor beta chain. The CDR3 spans 14 residues. CDR1 is SGHRS and CDR2 is YFSETQ in the germline V gene. J was trimmed by 0 bases and V by 5 bases; bases with no gene match: 3. These data originate in a study of blood T cell repertoires in COVID-19. The protocol was immunoSEQ multiplex PCR, while the TCRdb copy is restricted to in-frame clones and leaves out a portion. The top ten hold approximately 2% of the sample, which has about 260,000 clones, roughly 90% seen once. The sequence derives from a man aged 30 to 39 with active or convalescent COVID-19. The specimen sequenced was peripheral blood. The gene calls are TRBV5-1 and TRBJ2-3; TRBD2 agrees at 7 bases. Written as DNA, the CDR3 is TGCGCCAGCAGTTGGGACTATAGCACAGATACGCAGTATTTT. Translating gives CASSWDYSTDTQYF.